A selection of T cell receptor beta chains follows, all from one sample in a study of T cell clonotyping in hematopoietic cell transplantation. Clones were sequenced by immunoSEQ multiplex PCR, and TCRdb holds only the in-frame ones, with some missing. The sample holds 70,000 or so clones, around 94% seen once. The sample taken for sequencing was peripheral blood mononuclear cells. The receptor source for this set is a man aged 50 or older in good health. Some clones in this sample may be carry-over from other donors' samples. Each CDR3 is given without its conserved first and last residue. Each record gives: V gene, J gene, CDR3 protein.

v_gene: TRBV6-6
j_gene: TRBJ1-1
CDR3aa: ASSWGNTEAF

v_gene: TRBV6-4
j_gene: TRBJ1-1
CDR3aa: ASSEPGTANTEAF

v_gene: TRBV10-3
j_gene: TRBJ1-2
CDR3aa: AISTGDYGYT

v_gene: TRBV28
j_gene: TRBJ2-7
CDR3aa: ASSAPGTGSSYEQY

v_gene: TRBV6-5
j_gene: TRBJ1-2
CDR3aa: ASSPKGYGYT

v_gene: TRBV6-5
j_gene: TRBJ1-1
CDR3aa: ASLSGQSAEAF

v_gene: TRBV19
j_gene: TRBJ2-1
CDR3aa: ASSRLAGGRYNNEQF

v_gene: TRBV11-2
j_gene: TRBJ1-6
CDR3aa: ASRKGGRTGVYNSPLH

v_gene: TRBV7-9
j_gene: TRBJ2-1
CDR3aa: ASSSGLAGVSTYNEQF

v_gene: TRBV7-9
j_gene: TRBJ1-2
CDR3aa: ASRSPGPGSGYT

v_gene: TRBV5-4
j_gene: TRBJ1-1
CDR3aa: ASSLGGTAEAF

v_gene: TRBV30
j_gene: TRBJ1-2
CDR3aa: AWSLTTGSYGYT

v_gene: TRBV6-5
j_gene: TRBJ2-3
CDR3aa: ASSLSSGGVIDTQY

v_gene: TRBV6-1
j_gene: TRBJ1-4
CDR3aa: ASSERTGRSEKLF

v_gene: TRBV28
j_gene: TRBJ1-2
CDR3aa: ASSSTGTPNYGYT

v_gene: TRBV4-3
j_gene: TRBJ2-2
CDR3aa: ASSRRQVSNTGELF

v_gene: TRBV5-6
j_gene: TRBJ2-5
CDR3aa: ASSLGLAGGETQY

v_gene: TRBV11-2
j_gene: TRBJ2-7
CDR3aa: ASSSYRDRGSEQY

v_gene: TRBV13
j_gene: TRBJ2-7
CDR3aa: ASSSDRGWVY

v_gene: TRBV5-6
j_gene: TRBJ1-5
CDR3aa: ASSYYTGEDQPQH

v_gene: TRBV7-6
j_gene: TRBJ2-7
CDR3aa: ASSAGGTSVPYEQY

v_gene: TRBV7-9
j_gene: TRBJ2-1
CDR3aa: ASSFVQGVNEQF

v_gene: TRBV4-1
j_gene: TRBJ1-1
CDR3aa: ASSQEPGAVNTEAF

v_gene: TRBV7-7
j_gene: TRBJ2-7
CDR3aa: ASSFRAGEGYEQY

v_gene: TRBV7-9
j_gene: TRBJ2-3
CDR3aa: ASSRASGSDTQY

v_gene: TRBV27
j_gene: TRBJ2-7
CDR3aa: ASSLRGSGYEQY

v_gene: TRBV11-1
j_gene: TRBJ2-7
CDR3aa: ASSSRDRGYEQY

v_gene: TRBV29-1
j_gene: TRBJ1-2
CDR3aa: SVEVEGYGYT

v_gene: TRBV6-5
j_gene: TRBJ1-3
CDR3aa: ASSHRQAIY

v_gene: TRBV28
j_gene: TRBJ2-2
CDR3aa: ASSFWDTGELF

v_gene: TRBV6-5
j_gene: TRBJ2-3
CDR3aa: ASSYPRDTQY

v_gene: TRBV29-1
j_gene: TRBJ1-1
CDR3aa: SVRGGTEAF

v_gene: TRBV28
j_gene: TRBJ2-2
CDR3aa: ASSYGDRGTGELF

v_gene: TRBV30
j_gene: TRBJ1-1
CDR3aa: AWGSQGTEAF

v_gene: TRBV4-3
j_gene: TRBJ2-3
CDR3aa: ASSQVRTSGRDTQY

v_gene: TRBV28
j_gene: TRBJ1-1
CDR3aa: ASRYSDRAMTEAF

v_gene: TRBV15
j_gene: TRBJ1-1
CDR3aa: ATSSDSTSNTEAF

v_gene: TRBV11-3
j_gene: TRBJ1-1
CDR3aa: ASSQGGTEAF

v_gene: TRBV6-5
j_gene: TRBJ1-1
CDR3aa: ASRYTQGNTEAF

v_gene: TRBV5-1
j_gene: TRBJ2-2
CDR3aa: ASSSNGLVNTGELF